The 5 T cell receptor beta chains given below trace back to one sample, sequenced in a study of blood T cell repertoires in COVID-19. TCRdb's copy holds only in-frame clones and misses some; the assay was immunoSEQ multiplex PCR. The sample records a few hundred thousand clones, over 75% being singletons. The sequencing sample was made of peripheral blood. The receptors originated from a woman between 45 and 65 years old with active or convalescent COVID-19.

V is TRBV5-1 and J is TRBJ1-3; the match to TRBD1 covers 7 bases. V shed 3 bases, J shed 8 bases, and the junction held 2 bases outside the gene matches. Germline V gene lookup returns CDR1 SGHRS and CDR2 YFSETQ. The length of the CDR3 is 12 residues. CDR3 in amino acids: CASSSTGDTIYF. CDR3 DNA: TGCGCCAGCAGCTCCACAGGGGACACCATATATTTT.

This sequence joins TRBV10-2 and TRBJ2-1; 8 bases fit TRBD2. This CDR3 contains 13 residues. CDR1 WSHSY and CDR2 SAAADI come from the germline V gene. Unmatched junction bases numbered 9, after V lost 8 bases and J lost 9 bases. CDR3 DNA: TGCGCCAGCCGGGGGGGGGTGTTCGGTGAGCAGTTCTTC. This codes for CASRGGVFGEQFF.

The chain combines TRBV19 with TRBJ1-5; no firm D call. Per the germline V gene, CDR1 is LNHDA and CDR2 is SQIVND (reference sequence). CDR3 length: 14 residues. V was cut by 6 bases and J by 4 bases, with 13 bases left in between. This CDR3 reads CASRGGIGNQPQHF. The CDR3 DNA follows: TGTGCCAGTAGAGGAGGGATTGGTAATCAGCCCCAGCATTTT. The full variable domain, its missing parts supplied by reference TRBV19 and TRBJ1-5, is DGGITQSPKYLFRKEGQNVTLSCEQNLNHDAMYWYRQDPGQGLRLIYYSQIVNDFQKGDIAEGYSVSREKKESFPLTVTSAQKNPTAFYLCASRGGIGNQPQHFGDGTRLSIL.

V and J are TRBV2 and TRBJ2-3; TRBD2 matches 10 bases. Germline-derived CDR1 and CDR2 are SNHLY and FYNNEI. V trimming: 7 bases; J trimming: 0 bases; junction bases outside the gene matches: 7. The CDR3 runs 16 residues. The CDR3, as DNA: TGTGCCAGCATTTTCAAAGCGGGGGGGAGCACAGATACGCAGTATTTT. Its translation: CASIFKAGGSTDTQYF.

The chain uses TRBV20-1 and TRBJ2-5; 7 bases map to TRBD1. The length of the CDR3 is 13 residues. Trimming cost V 3 bases and J 4 bases; bases outside gene matches: 5. In germline, CDR1 is DFQATT, CDR2 SNEGSKA (reference sequence). Here the CDR3 reads CSASPRGLETQYF. The CDR3 DNA sequence: TGCAGTGCTAGTCCAAGGGGGCTAGAGACCCAGTACTTC.